This record covers a single TCR beta chain. Its target is unknown. This entry comes from a study of beta chain features in type 1 diabetes. The whole isolated RNA underwent reverse transcription, so sequencing captured expressed TCRB transcripts. Profiled with immunoSEQ multiplex PCR; TCRdb holds only in-frame clones, not every one. The sample records 200,000 to 250,000 clones, 25% to 30% being singletons. Only one heparinised blood draw was taken per donor, and its volume averaged about 120 mL. Study outcomes and limitations: High TCR expression in some cells could lead to their over-representation in cDNA sequencing.

Trimming left V 0 bases short and J 4 bases short, with 12 bases between. The CDR3 sequence is 15 residues long. CDR1 KGHSY and CDR2 FQNENV come from the germline V gene. This receptor was identified in a man aged 30-40 years in good health. The chain joins TRBV16 to TRBJ1-1, with a weak D call TRBD1 (5 bases). Sequenced: central memory CD4+ T cells from blood. CDR3: CASSQSIDRPTEAFF. CDR3 nucleotides: TGTGCCAGCAGCCAATCGATCGACAGACCCACTGAAGCTTTCTTT.